One sample yielded the 24 T cell receptor beta chains listed below, sequenced in a study of cytomegalovirus exposure and HLA in healthy donors. In the PCR, 60 Vbeta and 13 Jbeta primers were used. Sequencing used immunoSEQ multiplex PCR; TCRdb keeps in-frame clones, though not all of them. Found here are roughly 150,000 clones, approximately 71% of them singletons; the top ten hold under 2.5%. The sequencing input was PBMCs. These receptors were taken from a man in his thirties or forties in good health and CMV-seronegative.

The rearrangement uses TRBV6-5 and TRBJ2-1; TRBD2 matches 7 bases. Germline assignment: CDR1 MNHEY and CDR2 SVGAGI. V gave up 5 bases and J gave up 2 bases; unmatched junction bases: 3. The CDR3 runs to 14 residues. The CDR3 coding sequence is TGTGCCAGCAGTCGCCGGGAGGCCTACAATGAGCAGTTCTTC. It is translated as CASSRREAYNEQFF.

There are a few counts of this clone. The chain employs TRBV6-1 and TRBJ1-5, with D perhaps matching TRBD1 (6 bases). The germline gives CDR1 MNHNS, CDR2 SASEGT. CDR3 length: 16 amino acids. V lost 1 base to trimming and J lost 5 bases, with 15 bases between them. The CDR3, as DNA: TGTGCCAGCAGTGAAGGCGGGTGGGGGCGCGATCAGCCCCAGCATTTT. Amino acids: CASSEGGWGRDQPQHF.

The chain is built from TRBV19 and TRBJ2-7; 9 positions agree with TRBD2. In germline, CDR1 is LNHDA, CDR2 SQIVND (reference sequence). V gave up 6 bases and J gave up 6 bases; unmatched junction bases: 6. The CDR3 is 13 amino acids. The CDR3 DNA reads TGTGCCAGTAGCATGTCTAGCGGGGCCGAGCAGTACTTC. Translating it yields CASSMSSGAEQYF.

The V gene is TRBV5-4, the J gene TRBJ2-3; TRBD1 agrees at 11 bases. Per germline, CDR1 SGHNT and CDR2 YYREEE (reference sequence). The CDR3 is made up of 15 amino acids. The junction had 4 bases not matched to a gene; V was cut back by 4 bases and J by 3 bases. The CDR3 region has the DNA TGTGCCAGCAGCGCCCGGGACAGGGGGACAGATACGCAGTATTTT. It is translated as CASSARDRGTDTQYF.

The J gene is TRBJ1-5, the V gene TRBV6-1; D uncertain. The CDR3 spans 13 residues. The V end was cut by 2 bases, the J end by 6 bases, with 8 bases between. Germline CDR1 and CDR2: MNHNS and SASEGT. The chain's CDR3 is CASSESHGQPQHF. CDR3 DNA: TGTGCCAGCAGTGAATCCCACGGTCAGCCCCAGCATTTT.

The chain recombines TRBV5-4 with TRBJ2-7; 8 bases are a match to TRBD2. J gave up 5 bases and V 2 bases, and 6 bases lay outside the gene matches. Germline lookup yields CDR1 SGHNT and CDR2 YYREEE (reference sequence). CDR3 length: 14 residues. The DNA for the CDR3 is TGTGCCAGCAGCTTAGGCGGGAGGAGGAACGAGCAGTACTTC. The encoded protein is CASSLGGRRNEQYF.

This chain joins TRBV29-1 and TRBJ2-5, with 7 bases that match TRBD1. The length of the CDR3 is 13 residues. The junction had 8 bases not matched to a gene; V was cut back by 6 bases and J by 4 bases. The germline V gene has CDR1 SQVTM and CDR2 ANQGSEA. CDR3 region: CSVNPGQLETQYF. CDR3 bases: TGCAGCGTAAATCCGGGACAGTTAGAGACCCAGTACTTC.

The V gene is TRBV7-6, the J gene TRBJ2-2; 10 bases are shared with TRBD2. Germline CDR1 SGHVS, CDR2 FNYEAQ. The CDR3 is made up of 16 amino acids. V was clipped by 5 bases and J by 3 bases; unmatched bases: 6. In DNA, the CDR3 is TGTGCCAGCAGCCAAAGACTAGCGGGTTACACCGGGGAGCTGTTTTTT. Encoded protein: CASSQRLAGYTGELFF.

V is TRBV7-2 and J is TRBJ2-3; TRBD1 might be the D (6 bases). Germline assignment: CDR1 SGHTA and CDR2 FQGNSA. The CDR3 runs 14 residues. Trimming pared 9 bases from V and 0 bases from J, leaving 13 bases between. The CDR3 DNA is TGTGCCAGTTCCCGGGACACTAGCACAGATACGCAGTATTTT. Encoded protein: CASSRDTSTDTQYF.

The V and J genes are TRBV7-9 and TRBJ2-5, with 7 bases identical to TRBD1. The trim removed 2 bases at V and 2 bases at J, leaving 11 bases unmatched. CDR3 size: 17 residues. Germline V gives CDR1 SEHNR, CDR2 FQNEAQ (reference sequence). The CDR3 region is CASSLPYGTAIQETQYF. CDR3 nucleotides: TGTGCCAGCAGCTTACCCTACGGGACAGCCATACAAGAGACCCAGTACTTC. Together with reference TRBV7-9 and TRBJ2-5, the CDR3 gives the full variable domain: DTGVSQNPRHKITKRGQNVTFRCDPISEHNRLYWYRQTLGQGPEFLTYFQNEAQLEKSRLLSDRFSAERPKGSFSTLEIQRTEQGDSAMYLCASSLPYGTAIQETQYFGPGTRLLVL.

In its sample, this clone was seen a few times. The genes are TRBV29-1 and TRBJ2-5, with 11 positions matching TRBD1. Germline V gene data show CDR1 as SQVTM and CDR2 as ANQGSEA. V gave up 7 bases and J gave up 5 bases; unmatched junction bases: 3. The CDR3 is made up of 12 amino acids. The CDR3 sequence is CSGTGGWETQYF. The CDR3 DNA reads as TGCAGCGGGACAGGGGGCTGGGAGACCCAGTACTTC. Using reference TRBV29-1 and TRBJ2-5 for the parts outside the CDR3, the full variable domain is SAVISQKPSRDICQRGTSLTIQCQVDSQVTMMFWYRQQPGQSLTLIATANQGSEATYESGFVIDKFPISRPNLTFSTLTVSNMSPEDSSIYLCSGTGGWETQYFGPGTRLLVL.

This chain connects TRBV7-2 to TRBJ2-1; TRBD2 agrees at 7 bases. Germline assignment: CDR1 SGHTA and CDR2 FQGNSA. Losses at the gene ends were 10 bases for V and 6 bases for J; bases not matched to a gene: 12. The CDR3 length is 14 residues. The CDR3 sequence: CATSGIAGTNEQFF. The CDR3 DNA sequence: TGTGCCACCTCCGGAATAGCGGGCACCAATGAGCAGTTCTTC.

The CDR3, as DNA: TGTGCCAGCAGTCCGGGACAGGGGATTTCTGGGGCCAACGTCCTGACTTTC. Residues: CASSPGQGISGANVLTF. This sequence joins TRBV2 and TRBJ2-6, with TRBD1 identical over 10 bases. From germline, CDR1 is SNHLY and CDR2 FYNNEI. The CDR3 has 17 amino acids. The V gene end was trimmed by 5 bases and the J gene end by 1 base; junction bases not matched to a gene: 5.

The chain joins TRBV5-4 to TRBJ1-4; 8 bases align to TRBD1. The CDR3 is 13 residues long. CDR1 is SGHNT and CDR2 is YYREEE in the germline V gene (reference sequence). After removal of 6 bases from V and 8 bases from J, the junction contained 6 bases not matched to a gene. CDR3 region: CASTPGQGEKLFF. Here the CDR3 DNA reads TGTGCCAGCACCCCAGGACAGGGAGAAAAACTGTTTTTT. Full variable domain (missing parts from reference TRBV5-4 and TRBJ1-4): ETGVTQSPTHLIKTRGQQVTLRCSSQSGHNTVSWYQQALGQGPQFIFQYYREEENGRGNFPPRFSGLQFPNYSSELNVNALELDDSALYLCASTPGQGEKLFFGSGTQLSVL.

This clone was picked up one time. The chain is built from TRBV7-9 and TRBJ1-1; D unresolved. Per germline, CDR1 SEHNR and CDR2 FQNEAQ (reference sequence). This CDR3 comprises 15 residues. The V gene lost 1 base and the J gene lost 0 bases, with 9 bases spanning the gap. CDR3 sequence reads: CASSLVALMNTEAFF. CDR3 nucleotide sequence: TGTGCCAGCAGCTTAGTGGCCCTTATGAACACTGAAGCTTTCTTT.

This clone showed up just once. The CDR3 nucleotides are TGTGCCAGCAGCTGGGGACAGAAGACCTCCTACGAGCAGTACTTC. Protein sequence: CASSWGQKTSYEQYF. The gene calls are TRBV5-5 and TRBJ2-7; the match to TRBD1 covers 7 bases. This CDR3 has 15 amino acids. The germline V gene encodes CDR1 SGHKS and CDR2 YYEKEE (reference sequence). V lost 3 bases and J lost 0; bases outside the gene matches: 6.

The chain recombines TRBV5-1 with TRBJ1-1, with 10 bases matching TRBD1. From germline, CDR1 is SGHRS and CDR2 YFSETQ. V lost 2 bases and J lost 2; bases outside the gene matches: 6. The CDR3 runs to 16 residues. Here the CDR3 DNA reads TGCGCCAGCAGCTTCCGACAGGGGGCTGGAAACACTGAAGCTTTCTTT. The encoded protein is CASSFRQGAGNTEAFF.

The chain employs TRBV5-1 and TRBJ2-1; D may be TRBD1 (6 bases). Germline loops: CDR1 SGHRS, CDR2 YFSETQ. The CDR3 loop spans 14 amino acids. The ends were cut back, 4 bases at V and 6 bases at J, with 14 bases in the middle. The CDR3 DNA is TGCGCCAGCAGCCGATCGTGGGGGCGCAATGAGCAGTTCTTC. Protein product: CASSRSWGRNEQFF.

The rearrangement joins TRBV6-6 to TRBJ2-2; tentative D call: TRBD1 (6 bases). Germline V CDR1 and CDR2: MNHNY, SVGAGI (reference sequence). The CDR3 totals 14 residues. The V end was cut by 6 bases, the J end by 1 base, with 9 bases between. This chain's CDR3 is CASRLGQNTGELFF. The CDR3 coding sequence is TGTGCCAGCAGACTGGGACAGAACACCGGGGAGCTGTTTTTT.

The chain recombines TRBV5-1 with TRBJ2-2; D might be TRBD2 (6 bases). Germline V gene data show CDR1 as SGHRS and CDR2 as YFSETQ. The CDR3 contains 16 residues. Trimming took 1 base from V and 3 from J, leaving 13 bases between them. CDR3 in DNA: TGCGCCAGCAGCTTGACGGGAGAGGTGCACACCGGGGAGCTGTTTTTT. Translated: CASSLTGEVHTGELFF.

This clone has a single count. This chain uses TRBV9 with TRBJ2-2, with D hard to call. CDR1 and CDR2 from the germline V gene are SGDLS and YYNGEE. V was pared by 1 base and J by 6 bases, with 10 bases between. CDR3 length: 14 residues. CDR3 loop: CASSVFEASGELFF. The CDR3, as DNA: TGTGCCAGCAGCGTATTTGAGGCCTCCGGGGAGCTGTTTTTT.

This chain connects TRBV7-3 to TRBJ2-5; D is possibly TRBD1 (5 bases). Looked up from germline, CDR1 is SGHTA and CDR2 is FQGTGA. The CDR3 is 15 residues long. V lost 1 base and J lost 4, with 13 bases in between. The CDR3 nucleotides read TGTGCCAGCAGCTTAAACCCAGGGCCTTTAGAGACCCAGTACTTC. This codes for CASSLNPGPLETQYF.

As DNA, the CDR3 is TGTGCCAGCAGCCGAGAGGGGGAAAGGTACACCTTC. It encodes CASSREGERYTF. The chain couples TRBV2 to TRBJ1-2; D possibly corresponds to TRBD1 (6 bases). V was cut by 6 bases and J by 11 bases, with 16 bases left in between. The CDR3 is 12 residues long. Germline lookup yields CDR1 SNHLY and CDR2 FYNNEI.

J is TRBJ2-5 and V is TRBV5-4, with 10 bases that match TRBD2. Losses at the gene ends were 3 bases for V and 2 bases for J; bases not matched to a gene: 4. The CDR3 totals 15 residues. The germline gives CDR1 SGHNT, CDR2 YYREEE (reference sequence). CDR3 in DNA: TGTGCCAGCAGCTCCCGGACTAGCGGTCAAGAGACCCAGTACTTC. Residues: CASSSRTSGQETQYF.